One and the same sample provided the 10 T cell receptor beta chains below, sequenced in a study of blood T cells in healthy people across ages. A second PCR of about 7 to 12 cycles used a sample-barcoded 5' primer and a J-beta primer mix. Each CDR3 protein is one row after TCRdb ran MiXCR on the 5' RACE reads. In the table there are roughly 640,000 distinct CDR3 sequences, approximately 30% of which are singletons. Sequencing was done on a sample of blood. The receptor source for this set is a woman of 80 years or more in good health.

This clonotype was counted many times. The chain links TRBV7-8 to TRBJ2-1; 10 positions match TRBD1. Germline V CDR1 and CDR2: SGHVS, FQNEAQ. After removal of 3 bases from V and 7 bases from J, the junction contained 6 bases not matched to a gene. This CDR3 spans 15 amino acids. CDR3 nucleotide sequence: TGTGCCAGCAGCTTCGGACAGGGGGGGAGGAATGAGCAGTTCTTC. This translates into CASSFGQGGRNEQFF.

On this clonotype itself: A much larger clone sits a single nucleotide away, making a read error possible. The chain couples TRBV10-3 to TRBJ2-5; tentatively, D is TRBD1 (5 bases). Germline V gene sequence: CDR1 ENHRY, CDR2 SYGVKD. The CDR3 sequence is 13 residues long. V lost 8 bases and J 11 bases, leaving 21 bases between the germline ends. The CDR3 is CAIGPKGEGEQYF. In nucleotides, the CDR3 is TGTGCCATCGGACCCAAAGGGGAAGGTGAGCAGTACTTC.

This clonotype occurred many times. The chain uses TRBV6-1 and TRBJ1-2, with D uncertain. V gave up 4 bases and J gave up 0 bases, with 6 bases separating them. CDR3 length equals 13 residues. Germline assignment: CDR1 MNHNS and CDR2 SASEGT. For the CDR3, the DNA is TGTGCCAGCAGTGGAGGAGCTAACTATGGCTACACCTTC. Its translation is CASSGGANYGYTF.

CDR3 DNA sequence: TGTGCCAGCAGCGTTCGTCCCGGGACAGGATTCGTAAGTGGCTACACCTTC. Translating gives CASSVRPGTGFVSGYTF. The rearrangement links TRBV9 to TRBJ1-2; 8 bases are shared with TRBD1. With 2 bases clipped from V and 7 bases from J, the junction kept 16 bases outside the gene matches. The CDR3 extends over 17 amino acids. CDR1 and CDR2 from the germline V gene are SGDLS and YYNGEE.

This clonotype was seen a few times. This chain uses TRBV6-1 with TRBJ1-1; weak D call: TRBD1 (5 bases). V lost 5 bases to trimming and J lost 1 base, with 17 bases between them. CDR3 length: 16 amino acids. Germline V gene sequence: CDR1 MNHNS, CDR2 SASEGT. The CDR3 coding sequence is TGTGCCAGCAGTCGGGGCCTGACACCTCCGAACACTGAAGCTTTCTTT. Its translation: CASSRGLTPPNTEAFF.

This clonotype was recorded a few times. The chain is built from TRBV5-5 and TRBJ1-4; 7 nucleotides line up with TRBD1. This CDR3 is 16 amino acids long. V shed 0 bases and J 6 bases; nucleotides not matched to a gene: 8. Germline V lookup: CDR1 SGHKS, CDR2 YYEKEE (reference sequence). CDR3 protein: CASSLGGGRRDEKLFF. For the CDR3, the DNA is TGTGCCAGCAGCTTGGGAGGGGGCCGACGGGATGAAAAACTGTTTTTT.

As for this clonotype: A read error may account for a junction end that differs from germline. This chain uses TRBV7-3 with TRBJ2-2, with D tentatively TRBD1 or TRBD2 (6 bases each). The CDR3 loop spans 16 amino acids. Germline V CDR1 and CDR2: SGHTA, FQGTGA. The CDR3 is CVSSLRRGANTGELFF. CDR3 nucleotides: TGTGTCAGCAGCTTAAGAAGGGGGGCGAACACCGGGGAGCTGTTTTTT. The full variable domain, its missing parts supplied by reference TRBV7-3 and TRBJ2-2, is GAGVSQTPSNKVTEKGKYVELRCDPISGHTALYWYRQSLGQGPEFLIYFQGTGAADDSGLPNDRFFAVRPEGSVSTLKIQRTERGDSAVYLCVSSLRRGANTGELFFGEGSRLTVL.

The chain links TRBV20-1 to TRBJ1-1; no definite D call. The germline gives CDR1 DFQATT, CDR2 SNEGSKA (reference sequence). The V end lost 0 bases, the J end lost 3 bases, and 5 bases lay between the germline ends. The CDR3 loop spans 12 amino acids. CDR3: CSARDDHTEAFF. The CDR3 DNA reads TGCAGTGCTAGAGACGACCACACTGAAGCTTTCTTT.

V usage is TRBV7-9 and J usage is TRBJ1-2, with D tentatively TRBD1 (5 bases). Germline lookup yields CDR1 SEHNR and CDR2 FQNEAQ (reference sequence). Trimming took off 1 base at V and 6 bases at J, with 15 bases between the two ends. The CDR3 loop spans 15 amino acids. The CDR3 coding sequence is TGTGCCAGCAGCTTAGGCGAGGAGGCAGGGAATGGCTACACCTTC. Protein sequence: CASSLGEEAGNGYTF.

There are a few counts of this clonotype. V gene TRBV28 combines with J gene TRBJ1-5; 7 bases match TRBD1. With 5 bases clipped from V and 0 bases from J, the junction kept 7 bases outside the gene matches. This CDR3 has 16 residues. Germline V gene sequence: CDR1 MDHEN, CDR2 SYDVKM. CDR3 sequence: CASSPGQVYSNQPQHF. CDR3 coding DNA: TGTGCCAGCAGTCCTGGACAGGTCTATAGCAATCAGCCCCAGCATTTT.